The T cell receptor beta chain described here comes from a study of naive and memory T cell subsets. The CDR3 runs to 13 residues. Trimming pared 4 bases from V and 3 bases from J, leaving 10 bases between. CDR1 and CDR2 from the germline V gene are DFQATT and SNEGSKA (reference sequence). This clonotype showed up many times. An oligonucleotide containing a UMI was ligated to the 3' end of TCR cDNA. Whole-blood samples were 2.5 to 3 ml of peripheral blood from healthy adult volunteers. Reverse transcription used DNase-treated unsorted total RNA, aiming for 1 to 1000 ng. The SP2 primer and nested alpha and beta constant region primers amplified ligated cDNA in four rounds. Reverse transcription of blood and skin TCR RNA was primed at alpha and beta constant regions. TCRdb analysed the 5' RACE reads with MiXCR anew, one entry per CDR3 protein. The top ten clones hold more than 0.75% of a sample with tens of thousands of distinct CDR3 sequences, about 4.8% of them seen once.

V is TRBV20-1 and J is TRBJ1-5; unclear D gene. The clonotype was recovered from a female donor in good health. The CDR3 reads CSATRTDNQPQHF. CDR3 DNA sequence: TGCAGTGCTACCAGGACGGACAATCAGCCCCAGCATTTT.